This TCR beta chain was identified during a study of beta chain features in type 1 diabetes. The investigators reverse transcribed all of the isolated RNA, so they sequenced expressed TCRB transcripts. Clones were sequenced by immunoSEQ multiplex PCR, and TCRdb holds only the in-frame ones, with some missing. Found here are about 660,000 clones, 11% to 15% of them singletons; the top ten hold roughly 0.04%. This CDR3 is built from 11 residues. With 3 bases removed from V and 7 bases from J, the gap between germline ends came to 4 bases. Germline V gene sequence: CDR1 GTSNPN, CDR2 SVGIG (reference sequence). Overall study results and limits: Moderate but significant shortening of TCRB CDR3s was recorded in all four CD4+ subsets from Type 1 diabetes patients. The study found fewer insertions and more deletions at VDJ junctions in type 1 diabetes patients.

This clone was seen more than once but under ten times. Its antigen is still unknown. The receptor's source is a man younger than 35 with type 1 diabetes. Sequenced input: naive CD4+ T cells from blood. The gene calls are TRBV30 and TRBJ1-6, with D unresolved. Here the CDR3 reads CAWSRNSPLHF. CDR3 coding DNA: TGTGCCTGGAGCAGGAATTCACCCCTCCACTTT.